Each of the 7 T cell receptor beta chains below was sequenced from the same sample in a study of tumor and adjacent non-tumor tissue in lung cancer. The library came from three nested PCR rounds adapted from ARM-PCR protocols. TCRdb re-derived calls from the multiplex PCR reads in MiXCR, one entry per CDR3 protein. This sample has about 200,000 distinct CDR3 sequences; around 71% occur once, and the top ten carry around 27%. No cell sorting was done before RNA was extracted from the tissue. The sample consisted of lung tumor tissue. These receptors were obtained from a man between 60 and 75 years old with non-small cell lung cancer.

Note on this clonotype: Just one base apart from a much larger clone, this may be a read error. V is TRBV6-6 and J is TRBJ1-2, with a tentative D call TRBD1 (5 bases). Germline V lookup: CDR1 MNHNY, CDR2 SVGAGI (reference sequence). The CDR3 has 15 residues. The CDR3 here is CASSYLQGANNGYTF. In DNA form, the CDR3 reads TGTGCCAGCAGTTACTTGCAGGGAGCTAACAATGGCTACACCTTC.

This clonotype was found a few times. A much larger clone lies a single base off, so this may be a read error. The V gene is TRBV5-4, the J gene TRBJ2-3; D possibly corresponds to TRBD2 (7 bases). In germline, CDR1 is SGHNT, CDR2 YYREEE (reference sequence). The CDR3 has 16 amino acids. CDR3: CASSWRGRGRTNTQYF. The CDR3 DNA reads as TGTGCCAGCAGCTGGAGGGGGAGGGGTCGCACAAATACGCAGTATTTT.

About this clonotype: A much larger clone lies a single base off, so this may be a read error. The CDR3 nucleotides read TGCAGTTCTAGAGTCCCGACAGGGGCAGACCCTGAAGCTTTCTTT. Its protein product is CSSRVPTGADPEAFF. The chain combines TRBV20-1 with TRBJ1-1; 8 bases line up with TRBD1. Germline-derived CDR1 and CDR2 are DFQATT and SNEGSKA (reference sequence). The CDR3 extends over 15 amino acids.

As concerns this clonotype: Possible read error: a much larger clone is one base away. The V call is TRBV20-1, the J call TRBJ2-1; 8 nucleotides match TRBD2. Germline values: CDR1 DFQATT, CDR2 SNEGSKA (reference sequence). The CDR3 has 16 amino acids. The CDR3 loop is CSARESGGLPYYEQFF. CDR3 nucleotide sequence: TGCAGTGCTAGAGAATCGGGAGGGCTCCCCTACTATGAGCAGTTCTTC.

V gene TRBV18 combines with J gene TRBJ2-5; D is possibly TRBD1 (6 bases). Looked up from germline, CDR1 is KGHSH and CDR2 is LQKENI. Trimming pared 3 bases from V and 1 base from J, leaving 15 bases between. The CDR3 is 16 residues long. The CDR3 here is CASSPRSPDSQETQYF. CDR3 DNA sequence: TGTGCCAGCTCACCTCGAAGTCCGGACAGCCAAGAGACCCAGTACTTC.

In the case of this clonotype: It may be a read error: a sequence one base away is much more abundant. The rearrangement links TRBV12-3 or TRBV12-4 to TRBJ2-3, with D perhaps TRBD2 (5 bases). This CDR3 region has 13 residues. Deletions cut 6 bases from V and 15 bases from J, with 22 bases between. The DNA of the CDR3 is TGTGCCAGCAGAGCGGCAGTGGGGTGGACGTCTTATTTT. Translation gives CASRAAVGWTSYF.

This clonotype has a handful of counts. One end of the junction varies from germline; a read error may be responsible. The chain combines TRBV12-3 or TRBV12-4 with TRBJ2-3; no clear D gene. The CDR3 is made up of 13 amino acids. The CDR3 nucleotides read TGTGCTAGCACCCCGGTTAGCACAGATATGCAGTATTTT. This sequence encodes CASTPVSTDMQYF.